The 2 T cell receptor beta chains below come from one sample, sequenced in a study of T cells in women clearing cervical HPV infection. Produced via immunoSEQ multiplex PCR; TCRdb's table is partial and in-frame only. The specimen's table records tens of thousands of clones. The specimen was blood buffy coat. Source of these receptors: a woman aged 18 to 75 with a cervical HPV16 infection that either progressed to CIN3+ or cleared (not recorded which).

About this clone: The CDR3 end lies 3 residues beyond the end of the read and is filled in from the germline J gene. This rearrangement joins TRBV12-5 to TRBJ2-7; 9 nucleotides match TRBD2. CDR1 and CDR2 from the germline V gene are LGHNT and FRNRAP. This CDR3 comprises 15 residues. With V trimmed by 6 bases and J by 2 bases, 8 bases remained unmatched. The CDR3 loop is CASGFSGGHPYEQYF. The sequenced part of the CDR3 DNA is TGTGCTAGTGGCTTTAGCGGGGGCCACCCCTACGAG.

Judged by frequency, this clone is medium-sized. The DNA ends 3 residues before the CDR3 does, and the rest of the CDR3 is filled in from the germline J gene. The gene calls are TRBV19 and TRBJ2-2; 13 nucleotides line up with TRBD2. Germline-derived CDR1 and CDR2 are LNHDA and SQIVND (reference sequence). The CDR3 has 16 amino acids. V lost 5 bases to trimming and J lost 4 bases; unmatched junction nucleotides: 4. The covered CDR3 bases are TGTGCCAGTAGTCGGACTAGCGGGAGTAGCACCGGGGAG. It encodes CASSRTSGSSTGE. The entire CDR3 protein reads CASSRTSGSSTGELFF.